Listed below are T cell receptor beta chains from one sample, sequenced in a study of T-cell reconstitution after alpha-beta-depleted transplantation in children. TCRdb reprocessed the PCR reads via MiXCR and lists one record per CDR3 protein. The table shows approximately 400,000 distinct CDR3 sequences, with 11% occurring only once. Sequenced here: PBMCs from the stem cell graft donor, sampled from the stem cell graft. The receptors derive from a human donor who donated a stem cell graft to a child with acute myeloid leukemia. Both conserved end residues are part of each CDR3. D genes are given only for firm matches. Only some rows state a clone size, as once, few, many or a class for expanded clones.

D gene	clone size	V gene	J gene	CDR3 protein	CDR3 DNA
.	many	TRBV7-8	TRBJ2-6	CASSLGVSGANVLTF	TGTGCCAGCAGTCTAGGGGTCTCTGGGGCCAACGTCCTGACTTTC
TRBD2	many	TRBV11-2	TRBJ2-1	CASSLEAGSGGEVYEQFF	TGTGCCAGCAGCTTAGAGGCCGGGAGCGGGGGGGAGGTGTATGAGCAGTTCTTC
.	many	TRBV15	TRBJ1-4	CATSPRLEGYNEKLFF	TGTGCCACCAGCCCCCGCTTAGAGGGCTATAATGAAAAACTGTTTTTT
.	few	TRBV5-1	TRBJ2-1	CASSLRNSGEQFF	TGCGCCAGCAGCCTGCGGAACTCGGGTGAGCAGTTCTTC
TRBD1	.	TRBV27	TRBJ2-2	CASSLLAGGVTGELFF	TGTGCCAGCAGTTTATTAGCAGGGGGAGTCACCGGGGAGCTGTTTTTT
TRBD1	few	TRBV12-3/TRBV12-4	TRBJ1-2	CASSSVSTGNYGYTF	TGTGCCAGCAGTTCCGTGTCGACAGGGAACTATGGCTACACCTTC
.	many	TRBV28	TRBJ1-4	CASSFYVLGATNEKLFF	TGTGCCAGCAGTTTCTACGTCCTTGGGGCAACTAATGAAAAACTGTTTTTT
TRBD1	many	TRBV5-5	TRBJ2-1	CASSLAGTVEQFF	TGTGCCAGCAGCTTGGCGGGGACAGTTGAGCAGTTCTTC
TRBD1	few	TRBV20-1	TRBJ2-5	CSARNRDRGRETQYF	TGCAGTGCTAGGAACAGGGACAGGGGACGGGAGACCCAGTACTTC
TRBD1	.	TRBV18	TRBJ2-5	CASSHGKWTGGRETQYF	TGTGCCAGCTCCCACGGCAAATGGACAGGGGGGAGAGAGACCCAGTACTTC
TRBD2	few	TRBV7-9	TRBJ2-3	CASSSSEGGGFTDTQYF	TGTGCCAGCAGCTCCTCGGAGGGCGGGGGATTCACAGATACGCAGTATTTT
.	.	TRBV5-1	TRBJ1-1	CASSFETMNTEAFF	TGCGCCAGCAGCTTTGAGACTATGAACACTGAAGCTTTCTTT
.	.	TRBV7-6	TRBJ2-2	CASSLHPGSTGELFF	TGTGCCAGCAGCTTACACCCAGGCAGCACCGGGGAGCTGTTTTTT
.	.	TRBV5-1	TRBJ2-2	CASSLALTGFTGELFF	TGCGCCAGCAGCTTGGCTCTGACGGGATTCACCGGGGAGCTGTTTTTT
.	.	TRBV12-3/TRBV12-4	TRBJ1-2	CASSLSEGAGYGYTF	TGTGCCAGCAGTTTGAGTGAGGGCGCGGGCTATGGCTACACCTTC
.	.	TRBV5-1	TRBJ1-5	CASSLVGLQPQHF	TGCGCCAGCAGCTTGGTAGGGTTACAGCCCCAGCATTTT
.	few	TRBV4-3	TRBJ2-7	CASSQDQWQTYEQYF	TGCGCCAGCAGCCAAGATCAGTGGCAGACGTACGAGCAGTACTTC
TRBD1	few	TRBV9	TRBJ2-6	CASSAQTGDLSGANVLTF	TGTGCCAGCAGCGCCCAGACAGGGGATCTCTCTGGGGCCAACGTCCTGACTTTC
.	.	TRBV7-2	TRBJ2-5	CASSLVGGLGETQYF	TGTGCCAGCAGCTTAGTTGGGGGGCTCGGAGAGACCCAGTACTTC
TRBD2	.	TRBV4-1	TRBJ2-1	CASSHQSTSGEQFF	TGCGCCAGCAGCCACCAGTCGACTAGCGGGGAGCAGTTCTTC
TRBD2	.	TRBV6-1	TRBJ2-1	CASSQTSAQYNEQFF	TGTGCCAGCAGTCAGACTAGCGCCCAATACAATGAGCAGTTCTTC
.	.	TRBV20-1	TRBJ1-1	CSARENSGNTEAFF	TGCAGTGCTAGAGAAAACTCAGGGAACACTGAAGCTTTCTTT
TRBD2	.	TRBV4-1	TRBJ2-3	CASSQIPGLAETDTQYF	TGCGCCAGCAGCCAAATACCGGGACTAGCGGAGACAGATACGCAGTATTTT
.	.	TRBV5-1	TRBJ2-3	CASSPYQETDTQYF	TGCGCCAGCAGCCCGTACCAGGAGACAGATACGCAGTATTTT
TRBD1	.	TRBV29-1	TRBJ1-6	CSVARDRGTPLHF	TGCAGCGTTGCCCGGGACAGGGGAACACCCCTCCACTTT
.	.	TRBV4-3	TRBJ2-1	CASSQGGRSGFSYNEQFF	TGCGCCAGCAGCCAAGGGGGTCGCAGCGGGTTCTCCTACAATGAGCAGTTCTTC
.	many	TRBV12-3/TRBV12-4	TRBJ2-6	CASSPLRTNVLTF	TGTGCCAGCAGCCCCCTTAGAACCAACGTCCTGACTTTC
.	many	TRBV3-1	TRBJ1-2	CASSSLGFNGYTF	TGTGCCAGCAGCTCCTTGGGTTTCAATGGCTACACCTTC
.	many	TRBV5-1	TRBJ2-3	CASSLNVGAGDTQYF	TGCGCCAGCAGCTTGAATGTAGGGGCAGGAGATACGCAGTATTTT
.	many	TRBV7-2	TRBJ2-7	CASSASPLEQYF	TGTGCCAGCAGCGCAAGTCCGCTAGAGCAGTACTTC
TRBD1	many	TRBV27	TRBJ1-2	CASSLVGTGAHGYTF	TGTGCCAGCAGTTTAGTCGGGACAGGGGCACATGGCTACACCTTC
.	few	TRBV5-1	TRBJ2-5	CASSLPGQETQYF	TGTGCCAGCAGCCTCCCTGGGCAAGAGACCCAGTACTTC
.	few	TRBV5-1	TRBJ2-3	CASSPGTGRGTQYF	TGCGCCAGCAGCCCCGGGACGGGACGGGGTACGCAGTATTTT
TRBD1	many	TRBV9	TRBJ2-3	CASSGRGIDTQYF	TGTGCCAGCAGCGGCAGGGGGATAGATACGCAGTATTTT
.	.	TRBV12-3/TRBV12-4	TRBJ2-1	CASSNRGGYNEQFF	TGTGCCAGCAGCAACAGGGGAGGGTACAATGAGCAGTTCTTC
.	many	TRBV29-1	TRBJ2-6	CSVEDLRSGANVLTF	TGCAGCGTTGAAGATCTCCGCTCTGGGGCCAACGTCCTGACTTTC
.	.	TRBV6-2/TRBV6-3	TRBJ2-5	CASSYAGDRGEETQYF	TGTGCCAGCAGTTACGCGGGAGACAGGGGTGAGGAGACCCAGTACTTC